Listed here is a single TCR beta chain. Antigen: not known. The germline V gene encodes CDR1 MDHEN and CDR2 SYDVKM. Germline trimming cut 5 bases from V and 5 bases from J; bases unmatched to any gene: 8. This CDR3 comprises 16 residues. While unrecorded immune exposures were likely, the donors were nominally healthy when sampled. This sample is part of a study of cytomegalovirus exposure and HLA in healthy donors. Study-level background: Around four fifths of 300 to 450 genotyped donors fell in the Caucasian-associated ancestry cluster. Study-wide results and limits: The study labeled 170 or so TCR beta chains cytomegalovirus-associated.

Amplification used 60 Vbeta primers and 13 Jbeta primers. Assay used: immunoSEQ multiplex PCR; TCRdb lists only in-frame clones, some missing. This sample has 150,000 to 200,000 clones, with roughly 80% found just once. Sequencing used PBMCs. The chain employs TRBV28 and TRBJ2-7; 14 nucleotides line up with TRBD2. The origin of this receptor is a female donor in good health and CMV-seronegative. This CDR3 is CASSTGTSGRFNEQYF. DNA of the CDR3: TGTGCCAGCAGTACAGGGACTAGCGGGAGATTTAACGAGCAGTACTTC.